A single T cell receptor (beta chain) is shown here with its context. This CDR3 is built from 12 residues. Germline V gene sequence: CDR1 SNHLY, CDR2 FYNNEI. V lost 4 bases and J 6 bases, leaving 7 bases between the germline ends. This sample was taken from a study of cytomegalovirus exposure and HLA in healthy donors. Both 60 Vbeta primers and 13 Jbeta primers went into the PCR. Measured with immunoSEQ multiplex PCR; TCRdb has only the in-frame clones, and not every one. The table includes under 170,000 clones, 55% to 75% detected once. Material for sequencing was PBMCs. The clonotype comes from an older woman in good health and CMV-seropositive. The rearrangement joins TRBV2 to TRBJ1-5, with D unclear. In DNA, the CDR3 is TGTGCCAGCAGTGGGGGAGGTCAGCCCCAGCATTTT. It specifies CASSGGGQPQHF.